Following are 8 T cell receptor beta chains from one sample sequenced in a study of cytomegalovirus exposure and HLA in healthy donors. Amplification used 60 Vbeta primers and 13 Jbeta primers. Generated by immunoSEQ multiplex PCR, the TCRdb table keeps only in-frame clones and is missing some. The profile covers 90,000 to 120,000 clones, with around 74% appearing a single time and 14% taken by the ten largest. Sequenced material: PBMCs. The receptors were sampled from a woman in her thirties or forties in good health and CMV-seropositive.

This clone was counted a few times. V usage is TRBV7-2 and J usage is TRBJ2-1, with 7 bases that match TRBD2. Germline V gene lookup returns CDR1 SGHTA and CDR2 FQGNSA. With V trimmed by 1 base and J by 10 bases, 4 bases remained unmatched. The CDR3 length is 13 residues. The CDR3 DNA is TGTGCCAGCAGCTTAGACCTAGCGGAGGAGCAGTTCTTC. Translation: CASSLDLAEEQFF.

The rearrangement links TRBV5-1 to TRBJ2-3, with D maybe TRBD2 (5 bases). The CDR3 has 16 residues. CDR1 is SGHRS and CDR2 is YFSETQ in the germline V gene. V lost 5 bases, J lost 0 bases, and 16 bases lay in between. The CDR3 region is CASSPPDYHSTDTQYF. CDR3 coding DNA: TGCGCCAGCAGTCCCCCTGACTACCATAGCACAGATACGCAGTATTTT. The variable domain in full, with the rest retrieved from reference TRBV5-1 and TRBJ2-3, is KAGVTQTPRYLIKTRGQQVTLSCSPISGHRSVSWYQQTPGQGLQFLFEYFSETQRNKGNFPGRFSGRQFSNSRSEMNVSTLELGDSALYLCASSPPDYHSTDTQYFGPGTRLTVL.

The CDR3 DNA reads as TGTGCCAGCAGCCCCACAAGCACAGATACGCAGTATTTT. Its protein product is CASSPTSTDTQYF. The chain links TRBV7-3 to TRBJ2-3; D gene uncertain. Trimming cost V 5 bases and J 0 bases, with 6 bases left between them. Germline assignment: CDR1 SGHTA and CDR2 FQGTGA. The CDR3 has 13 residues.

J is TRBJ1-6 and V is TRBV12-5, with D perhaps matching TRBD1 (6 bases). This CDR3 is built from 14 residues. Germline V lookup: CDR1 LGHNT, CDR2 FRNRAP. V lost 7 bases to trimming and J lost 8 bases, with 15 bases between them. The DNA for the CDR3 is TGTGCTAGTGCCATGGGACATCGGGATTCACCCCTCCACTTT. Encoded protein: CASAMGHRDSPLHF.

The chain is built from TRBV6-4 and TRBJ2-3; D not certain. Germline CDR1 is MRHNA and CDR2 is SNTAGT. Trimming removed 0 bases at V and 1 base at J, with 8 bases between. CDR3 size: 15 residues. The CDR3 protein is CASSDSGFRTDTQYF. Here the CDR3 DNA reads TGTGCCAGCAGTGACTCGGGCTTTCGCACAGATACGCAGTATTTT.

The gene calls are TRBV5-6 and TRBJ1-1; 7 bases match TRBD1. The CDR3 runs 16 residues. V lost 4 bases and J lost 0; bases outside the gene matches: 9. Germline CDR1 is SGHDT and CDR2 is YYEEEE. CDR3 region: CASSRRQGVMNTEAFF. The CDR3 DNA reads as TGTGCCAGCAGCCGTCGACAGGGTGTCATGAACACTGAAGCTTTCTTT.

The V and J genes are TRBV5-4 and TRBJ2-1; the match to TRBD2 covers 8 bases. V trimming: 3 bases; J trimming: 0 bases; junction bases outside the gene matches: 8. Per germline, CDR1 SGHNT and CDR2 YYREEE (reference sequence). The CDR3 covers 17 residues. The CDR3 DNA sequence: TGTGCCAGCAGCTCATCTAAGCGGGGGACCTCCTACAATGAGCAGTTCTTC. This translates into CASSSSKRGTSYNEQFF.

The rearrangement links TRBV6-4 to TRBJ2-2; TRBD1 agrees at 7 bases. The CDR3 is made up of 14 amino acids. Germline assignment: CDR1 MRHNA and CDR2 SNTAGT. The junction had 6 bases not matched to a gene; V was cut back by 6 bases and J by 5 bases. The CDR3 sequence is CASRRDSSTGELFF. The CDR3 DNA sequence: TGTGCCAGCAGACGGGACAGCTCAACCGGGGAGCTGTTTTTT.